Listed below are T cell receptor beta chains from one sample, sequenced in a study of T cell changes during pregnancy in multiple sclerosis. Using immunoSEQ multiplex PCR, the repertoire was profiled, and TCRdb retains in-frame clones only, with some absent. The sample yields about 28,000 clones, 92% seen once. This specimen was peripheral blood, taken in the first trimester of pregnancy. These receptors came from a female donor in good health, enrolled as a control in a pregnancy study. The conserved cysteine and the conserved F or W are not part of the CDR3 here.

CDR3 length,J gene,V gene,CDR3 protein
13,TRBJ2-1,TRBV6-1,ASTQAGQGRNEQF
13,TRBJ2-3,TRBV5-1,ASSPGLAGLDTQY
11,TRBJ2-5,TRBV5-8,ASSSRRRETQY
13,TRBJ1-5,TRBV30,AWSVGSGVSQPQH
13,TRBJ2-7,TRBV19,ASSIGRGPSYEQY
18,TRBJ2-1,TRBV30,AWSVQWTGTSIWSYNEQF
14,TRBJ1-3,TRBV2,ASSPISTGVGNTIY
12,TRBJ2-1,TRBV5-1,ARLRDSSYNEQF
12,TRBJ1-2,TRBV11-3,ASSSKTDDYGYT
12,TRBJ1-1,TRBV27,ASSLKGFNTEAF
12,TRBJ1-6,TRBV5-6,ASSLEQRNSPLH
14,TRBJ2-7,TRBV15,ATSREGDYPPYEQY
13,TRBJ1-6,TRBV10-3,AVSTGSVDNSPLH
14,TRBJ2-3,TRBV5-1,ASSLRGGWGPDTQY
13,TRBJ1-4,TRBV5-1,ASSWNRGDGEKLF
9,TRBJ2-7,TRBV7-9,ASSTAGEQY
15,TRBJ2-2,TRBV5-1,ASKTGQDSTNTGELF
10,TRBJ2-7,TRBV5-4,ASSSQGYEQY
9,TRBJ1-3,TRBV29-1,SALVGNTIY
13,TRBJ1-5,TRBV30,AWSDRTTLRQPQH
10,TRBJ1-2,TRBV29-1,SVRGGASGYT
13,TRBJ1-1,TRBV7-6,ASSLGDRRNTEAF
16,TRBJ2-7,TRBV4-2,ASSQEETRVPEIYEQY
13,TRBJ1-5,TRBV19,ASSLGGLEGQPQH
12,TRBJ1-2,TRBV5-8,ASSIQGSGYGYT
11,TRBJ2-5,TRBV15,ATNTLGSETQY
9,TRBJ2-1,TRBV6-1,ASSPLNEQF
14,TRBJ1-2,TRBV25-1,ASSEERDSGRYGYT
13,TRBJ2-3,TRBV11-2,ASSTTDFSSDTQY
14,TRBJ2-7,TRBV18,ASSPPDGQGPYEQY
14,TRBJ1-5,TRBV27,ASSFRPGQKNQPQH
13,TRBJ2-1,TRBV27,ASSSLAGGYNEQF
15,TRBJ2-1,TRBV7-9,ASSHTGGTNLYNEQF
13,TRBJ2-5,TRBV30,APLPSGGRQETQY
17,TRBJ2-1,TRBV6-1,ASSERGPGTSGSYNEQF
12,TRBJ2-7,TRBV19,ATRVRGSSYEQY
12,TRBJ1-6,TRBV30,AWSRGTWNSPLH
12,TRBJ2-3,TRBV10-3,AISRTGDRDTQY
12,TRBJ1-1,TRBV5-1,ASRTAGQLTEAF
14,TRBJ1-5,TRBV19,ASSIDGTGSNQPQH
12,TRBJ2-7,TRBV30,AWSPTRTGFEQY
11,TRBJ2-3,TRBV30,GLAGGFTDTQY
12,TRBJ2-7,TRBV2,ASSESRQGYEQY
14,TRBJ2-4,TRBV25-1,ASSSQPGQGKNIQY
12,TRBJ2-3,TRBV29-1,SVALIPRGDTQY
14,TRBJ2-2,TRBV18,ASSPRLADSPGELF
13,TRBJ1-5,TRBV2,ASSEVGQSNQPQH
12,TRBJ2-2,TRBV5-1,ASSPVGSTGELF
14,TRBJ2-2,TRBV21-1,ASKAGRRADTGELF
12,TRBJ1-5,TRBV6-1,ASSEPQGNQPQH
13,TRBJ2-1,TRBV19,ASTLEGISYNEQF
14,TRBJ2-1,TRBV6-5,ASSYGASGGPKEQF
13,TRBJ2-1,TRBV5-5,ASMTREGGYNEQF
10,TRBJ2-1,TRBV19,ATDRGGIEQF
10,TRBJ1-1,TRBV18,ASSPGYTEAF